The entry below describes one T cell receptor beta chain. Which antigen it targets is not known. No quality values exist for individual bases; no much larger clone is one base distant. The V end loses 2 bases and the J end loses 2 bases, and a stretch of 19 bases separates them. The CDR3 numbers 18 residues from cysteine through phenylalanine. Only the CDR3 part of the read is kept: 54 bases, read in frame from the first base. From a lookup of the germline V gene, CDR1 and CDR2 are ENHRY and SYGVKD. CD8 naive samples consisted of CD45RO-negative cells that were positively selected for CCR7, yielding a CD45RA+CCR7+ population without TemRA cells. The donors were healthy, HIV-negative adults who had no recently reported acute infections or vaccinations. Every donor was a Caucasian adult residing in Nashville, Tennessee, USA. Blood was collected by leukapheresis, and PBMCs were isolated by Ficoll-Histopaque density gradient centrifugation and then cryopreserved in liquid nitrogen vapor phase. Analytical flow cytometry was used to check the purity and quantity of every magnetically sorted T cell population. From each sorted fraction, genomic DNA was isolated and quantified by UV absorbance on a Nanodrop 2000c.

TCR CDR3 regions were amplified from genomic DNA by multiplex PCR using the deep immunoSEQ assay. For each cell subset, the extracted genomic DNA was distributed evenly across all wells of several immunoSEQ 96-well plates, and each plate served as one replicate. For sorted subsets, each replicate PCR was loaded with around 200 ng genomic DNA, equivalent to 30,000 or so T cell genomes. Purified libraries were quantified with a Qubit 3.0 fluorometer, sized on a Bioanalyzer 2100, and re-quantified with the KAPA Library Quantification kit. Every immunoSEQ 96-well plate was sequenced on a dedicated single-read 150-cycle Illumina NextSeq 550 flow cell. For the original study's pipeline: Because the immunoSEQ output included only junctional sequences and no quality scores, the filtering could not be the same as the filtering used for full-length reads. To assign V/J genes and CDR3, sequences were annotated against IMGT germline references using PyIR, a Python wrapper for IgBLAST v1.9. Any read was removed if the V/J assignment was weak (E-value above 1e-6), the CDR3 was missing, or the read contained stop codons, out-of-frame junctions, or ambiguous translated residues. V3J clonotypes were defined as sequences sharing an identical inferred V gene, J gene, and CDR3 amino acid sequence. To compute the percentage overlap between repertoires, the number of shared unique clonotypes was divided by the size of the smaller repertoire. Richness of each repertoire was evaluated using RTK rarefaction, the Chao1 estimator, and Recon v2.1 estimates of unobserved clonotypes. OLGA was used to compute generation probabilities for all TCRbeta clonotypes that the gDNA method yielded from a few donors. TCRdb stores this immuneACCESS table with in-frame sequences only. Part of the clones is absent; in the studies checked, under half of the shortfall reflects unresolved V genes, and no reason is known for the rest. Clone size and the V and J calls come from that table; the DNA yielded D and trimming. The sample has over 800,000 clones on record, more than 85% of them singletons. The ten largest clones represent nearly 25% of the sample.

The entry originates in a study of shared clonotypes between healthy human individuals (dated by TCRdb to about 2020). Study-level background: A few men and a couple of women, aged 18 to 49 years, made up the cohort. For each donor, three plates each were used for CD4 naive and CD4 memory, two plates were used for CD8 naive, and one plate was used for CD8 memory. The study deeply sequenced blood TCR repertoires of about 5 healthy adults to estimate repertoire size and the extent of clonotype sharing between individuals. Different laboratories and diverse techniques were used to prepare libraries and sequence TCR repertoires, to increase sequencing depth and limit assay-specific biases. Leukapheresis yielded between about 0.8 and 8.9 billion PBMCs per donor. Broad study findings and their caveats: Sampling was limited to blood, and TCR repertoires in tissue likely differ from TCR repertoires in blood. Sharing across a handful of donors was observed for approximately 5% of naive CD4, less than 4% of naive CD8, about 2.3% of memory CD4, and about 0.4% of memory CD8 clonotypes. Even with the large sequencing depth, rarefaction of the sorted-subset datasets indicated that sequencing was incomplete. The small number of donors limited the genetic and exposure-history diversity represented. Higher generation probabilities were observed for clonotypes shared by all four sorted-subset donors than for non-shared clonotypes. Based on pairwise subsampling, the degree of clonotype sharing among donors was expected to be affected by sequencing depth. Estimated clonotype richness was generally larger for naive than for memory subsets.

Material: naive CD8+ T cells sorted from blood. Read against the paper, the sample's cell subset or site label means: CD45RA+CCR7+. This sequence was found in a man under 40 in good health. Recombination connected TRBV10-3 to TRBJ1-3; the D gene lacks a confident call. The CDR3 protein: CAISETRSPEVAGNTIYF. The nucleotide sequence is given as TGTGCCATCAGTGAGACCAGGTCGCCGGAGGTAGCTGGAAACACCATATATTTT.